A selection of T cell receptor beta chains follows, all from one sample in a study of blood T cell repertoires in COVID-19. Using immunoSEQ multiplex PCR, the repertoire was profiled, and TCRdb retains in-frame clones only, with some absent. The sample carries some 300,000 clones, around 85% recorded once. The sequenced material came from peripheral blood. Source of these receptors: a woman in her forties or fifties with active or convalescent COVID-19. CDR3s include the opening cysteine and the closing phenylalanine or tryptophan. Each record gives: clone size, V gene, J gene, CDR3 length, D gene, CDR3 protein, CDR3 DNA. A D gene is named only where the DNA matches it firmly. Size is stated for part of the rows, as once, few or many counts, or as a class when the clone is expanded.

NA	TRBV29-1	TRBJ1-5	13	NA	CSVGTDSNQPQHF	TGCAGCGTTGGGACAGATAGCAATCAGCCCCAGCATTTT
NA	TRBV18	TRBJ2-7	16	NA	CASSPPSTRGRDEQYF	TGTGCCAGCTCACCACCGTCGACACGGGGTCGGGACGAGCAGTACTTC
once	TRBV28	TRBJ2-7	16	NA	CASSPSPGHLHYEQYF	TGTGCCAGCAGTCCCTCCCCGGGACACCTACACTACGAGCAGTACTTC
NA	TRBV6-5	TRBJ2-2	15	NA	CASSYEGGNTGELFF	TGTGCCAGCAGTTACGAGGGAGGGAACACCGGGGAGCTGTTTTTT
NA	TRBV5-1	TRBJ2-3	16	TRBD2	CASSSGLAGASDTQYF	TGCGCCAGCAGCTCTGGACTAGCGGGAGCTTCAGATACGCAGTATTTT
NA	TRBV6-5	TRBJ2-7	13	NA	CASSLRGPYEQYF	TGTGCCAGCAGTTTAAGGGGCCCCTACGAGCAGTACTTC
NA	TRBV7-3	TRBJ1-6	13	NA	CASSPLRGSPLHF	TGTGCCAGCAGCCCCCTAAGGGGATCACCCCTCCACTTT
NA	TRBV28	TRBJ1-3	15	NA	CASTRRGAAGNTIYF	TGTGCCAGCACCCGTCGGGGGGCAGCTGGAAACACCATATATTTT
NA	TRBV3-1/TRBV3-2	TRBJ2-3	14	TRBD2	CASSLTGGAGTQYF	TGTGCCAGCAGCTTAACCGGGGGGGCAGGGACGCAGTATTTT
NA	TRBV10-3	TRBJ2-1	17	NA	CAISGPGLASGGNEQFF	TGTGCCATCAGTGGTCCCGGGCTAGCGTCGGGTGGGAATGAGCAGTTCTTC
NA	TRBV3-1/TRBV3-2	TRBJ1-4	13	NA	CASSRSGNEKLFF	TGTGCCAGCAGCCGATCCGGTAATGAAAAACTGTTTTTT
NA	TRBV5-1	TRBJ2-3	16	NA	CASSIQQRASTDTQYF	TGCGCCAGCAGCATACAGCAGAGGGCTAGCACAGATACGCAGTATTTT
NA	TRBV25-1	TRBJ2-1	14	NA	CASSEPSTYDEQFF	TGTGCCAGCAGTGAGCCGAGTACTTACGATGAGCAGTTCTTC
NA	TRBV7-9	TRBJ2-1	16	TRBD2	CASSLGSGRTYNEQFF	TGTGCCAGCAGCTTAGGTAGCGGGAGGACCTACAATGAGCAGTTCTTC
NA	TRBV7-9	TRBJ2-5	16	TRBD1	CASTPGWGTVAQAQYF	TGTGCCAGCACCCCGGGGTGGGGGACAGTGGCCCAGGCCCAGTACTTC
many	TRBV5-6	TRBJ1-3	15	NA	CASSPLGSSGNTIYF	TGTGCCAGCAGCCCACTGGGCAGCTCTGGAAACACCATATATTTT
few	TRBV28	TRBJ1-2	12	NA	CASIGGRDGYTF	TGTGCCAGCATCGGCGGGAGAGATGGCTACACCTTC
few	TRBV30	TRBJ2-1	16	NA	CAWSQLRTRLGNEQFF	TGTGCCTGGAGCCAACTACGGACTCGCCTTGGGAATGAGCAGTTCTTC
NA	TRBV7-9	TRBJ1-3	15	NA	CASSETAYSGNTIYF	TGTGCCAGCAGCGAGACAGCGTACTCTGGAAACACCATATATTTT
NA	TRBV7-8	TRBJ1-5	16	NA	CASSMLRGSGNQPQHF	TGTGCCAGCAGCATGCTCAGGGGCTCGGGCAATCAGCCCCAGCATTTT
once	TRBV19	TRBJ2-2	14	NA	CASRRDSQAGELFF	TGTGCCAGTAGGCGGGACAGCCAGGCCGGGGAGCTGTTTTTT
NA	TRBV4-1	TRBJ2-7	18	TRBD1	CASSQGGMGQASSYEQYF	TGCGCCAGCAGCCAAGGTGGTATGGGACAGGCGAGCTCCTACGAGCAGTACTTC
NA	TRBV7-8	TRBJ1-5	15	TRBD1	CASSLEPGGNQPQHF	TGTGCCAGCAGCTTAGAACCAGGGGGGAATCAGCCCCAGCATTTT
NA	TRBV5-4	TRBJ2-1	15	TRBD2	CASSHGGLADNEQFF	TGTGCCAGCAGCCATGGCGGCCTAGCGGACAATGAGCAGTTCTTC
NA	TRBV15	TRBJ2-5	17	NA	CATSREASLARGETQYF	TGTGCCACCAGCAGAGAAGCATCCTTAGCCCGAGGAGAGACCCAGTACTTC
NA	TRBV28	TRBJ1-5	14	NA	CASSLRGLGRTQHF	TGTGCCAGCAGTTTAAGGGGATTGGGTCGTACCCAGCATTTT
NA	TRBV5-4	TRBJ2-5	15	TRBD2	CASSLRLAGVETQYF	TGTGCCAGCAGCTTGCGGCTAGCGGGAGTTGAGACCCAGTACTTC
NA	TRBV5-6	TRBJ2-4	15	NA	CASSSGHPEGNIQYF	TGTGCCAGCAGCTCCGGACATCCCGAAGGTAACATTCAGTACTTC
few	TRBV2	TRBJ2-7	13	NA	CASRGQPALEQYF	TGTGCCAGTAGAGGGCAGCCCGCCCTCGAGCAGTACTTC
NA	TRBV5-1	TRBJ2-6	18	NA	CASSLWGLRPSGANVLTF	TGCGCCAGCAGCTTGTGGGGGCTAAGACCGTCTGGGGCCAACGTCCTGACTTTC
NA	TRBV2	TRBJ1-1	14	NA	CASTLTGSGPEAFF	TGTGCCAGCACCCTGACAGGATCTGGCCCTGAAGCTTTCTTT
NA	TRBV19	TRBJ2-7	15	TRBD1	CASSIVWDRVYEQYF	TGTGCCAGTAGTATAGTCTGGGACAGGGTCTACGAGCAGTACTTC
few	TRBV5-4	TRBJ1-1	14	NA	CASSLASMNTEAFF	TGTGCCAGCAGCTTAGCATCAATGAACACTGAAGCTTTCTTT
few	TRBV3-1/TRBV3-2	TRBJ2-2	14	NA	CASSLGANTGELFF	TGTGCCAGCAGCCTCGGAGCGAACACCGGGGAGCTGTTTTTT
NA	TRBV6-5	TRBJ1-5	14	NA	CASSYRGGGQPQHF	TGTGCCAGCAGTTACCGGGGGGGAGGTCAGCCCCAGCATTTT
NA	TRBV12-5	TRBJ2-3	14	TRBD2	CASGFSGRLDTQYF	TGTGCTAGTGGTTTCAGCGGGAGGCTTGATACGCAGTATTTT
NA	TRBV4-1	TRBJ2-7	17	NA	CASSQISMRGSSYEQYF	TGCGCCAGCAGCCAGATCAGCATGAGAGGATCATCCTACGAGCAGTACTTC
NA	TRBV4-1	TRBJ2-7	14	TRBD1	CASSPRQGPYEQYF	TGCGCCAGCAGCCCCAGACAGGGCCCCTACGAGCAGTACTTC
NA	TRBV24-1	TRBJ1-2	14	NA	CATSSSGAHYGYTF	TGTGCCACCAGTTCCTCAGGGGCCCACTATGGCTACACCTTC